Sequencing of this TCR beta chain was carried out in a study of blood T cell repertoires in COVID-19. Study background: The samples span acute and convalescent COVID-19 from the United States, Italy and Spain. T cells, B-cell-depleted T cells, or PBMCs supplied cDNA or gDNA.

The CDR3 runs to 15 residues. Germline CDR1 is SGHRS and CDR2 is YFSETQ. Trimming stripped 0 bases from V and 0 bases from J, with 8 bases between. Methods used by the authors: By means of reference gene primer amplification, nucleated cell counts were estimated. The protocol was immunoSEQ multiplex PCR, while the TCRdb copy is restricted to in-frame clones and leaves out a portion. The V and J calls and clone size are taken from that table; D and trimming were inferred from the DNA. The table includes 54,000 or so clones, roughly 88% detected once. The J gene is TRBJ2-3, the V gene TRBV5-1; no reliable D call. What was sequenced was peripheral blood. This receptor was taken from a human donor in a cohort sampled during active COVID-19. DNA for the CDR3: TGCGCCAGCAGCTTGGCCGCGGCCAGCACAGATACGCAGTATTTT. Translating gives CASSLAAASTDTQYF. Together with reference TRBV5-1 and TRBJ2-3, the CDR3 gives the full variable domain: KAGVTQTPRYLIKTRGQQVTLSCSPISGHRSVSWYQQTPGQGLQFLFEYFSETQRNKGNFPGRFSGRQFSNSRSEMNVSTLELGDSALYLCASSLAAASTDTQYFGPGTRLTVL.